These 12 T cell receptor beta chains share one sample of origin, sequenced in a study of early T cells in non-severe SARS-CoV-2 infection. MiXCR was run by TCRdb on the 5' RACE reads, yielding one entry per CDR3 protein. The table includes around 27,000 distinct CDR3 sequences, 6.6% detected once. The sequenced sample consisted of whole blood. These receptors originate from an adult who was a healthcare worker with PCR-confirmed SARS-CoV-2 infection or an uninfected control (not recorded which).

Many counts were recorded for this clonotype. The chain has TRBV29-1 and TRBJ1-1; TRBD1 matches 8 bases. The V gene end was trimmed by 4 bases and the J gene end by 3 bases; junction bases not matched to a gene: 4. The CDR3 covers 13 residues. Germline V gene sequence: CDR1 SQVTM, CDR2 ANQGSEA. DNA for the CDR3: TGCAGCGTTGCGAAACAGGGGGACACTGAAGCTTTCTTT. Amino acids: CSVAKQGDTEAFF. Combining the CDR3 with reference TRBV29-1 and TRBJ1-1 gives the whole variable domain SAVISQKPSRDICQRGTSLTIQCQVDSQVTMMFWYRQQPGQSLTLIATANQGSEATYESGFVIDKFPISRPNLTFSTLTVSNMSPEDSSIYLCSVAKQGDTEAFFGQGTRLTVV.

The CDR3, as DNA: TGTGCTAGTGGTTTGACGCCTATAAGCGAGACCCAGTACTTC. Residues: CASGLTPISETQYF. The V gene is TRBV12-5, the J gene TRBJ2-5; unclear D gene. The V and J ends lost 2 bases and 5 bases respectively, with 12 bases between them. CDR1 and CDR2 (germline): LGHNT, FRNRAP. This CDR3 contains 14 residues.

This clonotype was counted between two and nine times. V usage is TRBV12-3 or TRBV12-4 and J usage is TRBJ2-7; 12 bases match TRBD2. V trimming: 2 bases; J trimming: 2 bases; junction bases outside the gene matches: 4. The CDR3 loop spans 16 amino acids. The CDR3 region is CASSLRGLAGTYEQYF. The DNA for the CDR3 is TGTGCCAGCAGTTTAAGGGGACTAGCGGGCACCTACGAGCAGTACTTC.

This clonotype has more than one count but fewer than ten. This chain joins TRBV29-1 and TRBJ2-5; TRBD2 matches 13 bases. There are 14 residues in the CDR3. Per germline, CDR1 SQVTM and CDR2 ANQGSEA. Losses at the gene ends were 3 bases for V and 2 bases for J; bases not matched to a gene: 0. The CDR3 coding sequence is TGCAGCGTTGAGGGACTAGCGGGGCAAGAGACCCAGTACTTC. Encoded protein: CSVEGLAGQETQYF. Full variable domain (rest looked up from reference TRBV29-1 and TRBJ2-5): SAVISQKPSRDICQRGTSLTIQCQVDSQVTMMFWYRQQPGQSLTLIATANQGSEATYESGFVIDKFPISRPNLTFSTLTVSNMSPEDSSIYLCSVEGLAGQETQYFGPGTRLLVL.

The sample holds a few counts of this clonotype. The chain recombines TRBV18 with TRBJ1-2; weak D call: TRBD1 (6 bases). This CDR3 has 15 amino acids. Germline-derived CDR1 and CDR2 are KGHSH and LQKENI. The germline V and J ends were trimmed by 3 bases and 0 bases, with 11 bases remaining between them. CDR3 sequence: CASSPGQTTNYGYTF. In DNA, the CDR3 is TGTGCCAGCTCACCCGGACAGACAACTAACTATGGCTACACCTTC.

This clonotype was seen repeatedly, ten times or more. The V gene is TRBV11-2, the J gene TRBJ2-5; D may be TRBD1 or TRBD2 (5 bases each). V was shortened by 2 bases and J by 1 base, with 11 bases between the two germline ends. Germline V gene lookup returns CDR1 SGHAT and CDR2 FQNNGV. CDR3 size: 15 residues. The CDR3 loop is CASSLLSGTQETQYF. In nucleotides, the CDR3 is TGTGCCAGCAGCTTATTAAGTGGGACCCAAGAGACCCAGTACTTC. The complete variable domain, with remaining parts taken from reference TRBV11-2 and TRBJ2-5, reads EAGVAQSPRYKIIEKRQSVAFWCNPISGHATLYWYQQILGQGPKLLIQFQNNGVVDDSQLPKDRFSAERLKGVDSTLKIQPAKLEDSAVYLCASSLLSGTQETQYFGPGTRLLVL.

The chain joins TRBV5-5 to TRBJ1-2, with D perhaps TRBD1 (5 bases). Germline V gene lookup returns CDR1 SGHKS and CDR2 YYEKEE (reference sequence). This CDR3 has 13 amino acids. Trimming cost V 4 bases and J 8 bases, with 15 bases left between them. The chain's CDR3 is CASSRLTVAGYTF. The CDR3 DNA reads as TGTGCCAGCAGCCGCCTGACAGTTGCGGGCTACACCTTC.

The CDR3: CSARANSGREIGELFF. CDR3 in DNA: TGCAGTGCTAGAGCAAATAGCGGGAGGGAGATCGGGGAGCTGTTTTTT. This chain uses TRBV20-1 with TRBJ2-2, with 11 nucleotides matching TRBD2. Trimming took 1 base from V and 7 from J; bases not matched to a gene: 8. Per germline, CDR1 DFQATT and CDR2 SNEGSKA (reference sequence). The CDR3 loop spans 16 amino acids.

The chain recombines TRBV5-1 with TRBJ2-7; a possible D gene is TRBD1 (6 bases). Germline V lookup: CDR1 SGHRS, CDR2 YFSETQ. This CDR3 contains 13 residues. V dropped 6 bases and J dropped 1 base, with 11 bases sitting between them. The CDR3 sequence is CASTPGQSYEQYF. In nucleotides, the CDR3 is TGCGCCAGCACCCCCGGACAGTCCTACGAGCAGTACTTC.

This clonotype appeared many times. The chain uses TRBV7-6 and TRBJ2-2; a weak D match, TRBD1 (5 bases). This CDR3 contains 16 residues. Germline V gene lookup returns CDR1 SGHVS and CDR2 FNYEAQ. Trimming left V 5 bases short and J 4 bases short, with 17 bases between. The CDR3, as DNA: TGTGCCAGCAGCCCACGACAGTTGGGTGTCACCGGGGAGCTGTTTTTT. It encodes CASSPRQLGVTGELFF.

This clonotype appeared many times. This chain links TRBV4-1 with TRBJ1-5, with a possible D match to TRBD1 (6 bases). The germline CDR1 and CDR2 sequences are MGHRA and YSYEKL. Trimming took 1 base from V and 5 from J, leaving 15 bases between them. There are 16 residues in the CDR3. CDR3 loop: CASSQGPDRGYQPQHF. The DNA for the CDR3 is TGCGCCAGCAGCCAAGGGCCCGATAGGGGGTATCAGCCCCAGCATTTT.

The table lists this clonotype with many counts. V usage is TRBV12-3 or TRBV12-4 and J usage is TRBJ2-5; TRBD1 matches at 7 bases. After removal of 3 bases from V and 2 bases from J, the junction contained 3 bases not matched to a gene. CDR3 length equals 14 residues. CDR3 amino acids: CASSFADRQETQYF. Here the CDR3 DNA reads TGTGCCAGCAGTTTCGCGGACAGGCAAGAGACCCAGTACTTC.